This T cell receptor (beta chain) was sequenced during a study of cytomegalovirus exposure and HLA in healthy donors. This clone was recorded once. Primers for the PCR totalled 60 Vbeta and 13 Jbeta. Clones were read by immunoSEQ multiplex PCR, and TCRdb kept only the in-frame ones, dropping some. The top ten hold approximately 6.3% of the sample, which has around 100,000 clones, 75% to 80% seen once. The clonotype was recovered from a man in his 60s in good health and CMV-seropositive. The sample consisted of PBMCs.

DNA of the CDR3: TGTGCCAGCGGGGGGAGCTCCTACAATGAGCAGTTCTTC. Its protein is CASGGSSYNEQFF. This chain uses TRBV7-2 with TRBJ2-1; possible D gene TRBD2, 6 bases. Trimming stripped 8 bases from V and 0 bases from J, with 8 bases between. This CDR3 spans 13 amino acids. Germline V gene sequence: CDR1 SGHTA, CDR2 FQGNSA. The whole variable domain, filled in from reference TRBV7-2 and TRBJ2-1, reads GAGVSQSPSNKVTEKGKDVELRCDPISGHTALYWYRQSLGQGLEFLIYFQGNSAPDKSGLPSDRFSAERTGGSVSTLTIQRTQQEDSAVYLCASGGSSYNEQFFGPGTRLTVL.